Below, 11 T cell receptor beta chains from the same sample are listed, as sequenced in a study of OX40 agonist ivuxolimab in advanced cancers. The library was obtained by the immunoSEQ multiplex PCR assay. Not all clones reach the TCRdb copy of this immuneACCESS table, which keeps in-frame sequences only. Checked studies attribute under half of the gap to unresolved V genes and leave the rest unexplained. The sample profile shows some 45,000 clones; around 83% of them were found once. About a fifth of the sample belongs to the ten largest clones. The source was CD4+ or CD8+ T cells sorted from blood, collected in a trial of the OX40 agonist ivuxolimab. Every receptor here comes from an adult with an advanced solid tumor such as melanoma, head and neck, liver or kidney cancer.

This chain joins TRBV9 and TRBJ2-2; no reliable D call. Per germline, CDR1 SGDLS and CDR2 YYNGEE. This CDR3 region has 13 residues. With 4 bases removed from V and 7 bases from J, the gap between germline ends came to 11 bases. Here the CDR3 DNA reads TGTGCCAGCAGCCCATGGAACGACGGGGAGCTGTTTTTT. It codes for CASSPWNDGELFF.

In this sample, this clone turned up once. This chain connects TRBV6-5 to TRBJ2-5; D is uncertain. Trimming stripped 9 bases from V and 0 bases from J, with 8 bases between. The CDR3 has 12 amino acids. Looked up from germline, CDR1 is MNHEY and CDR2 is SVGAGI. The CDR3 nucleotides are TGTGCCAGTTGGGCTTACCAAGAGACCCAGTACTTC. Translated: CASWAYQETQYF.

This sequence joins TRBV19 and TRBJ2-1; TRBD2 matches 12 bases. The CDR3 loop spans 19 amino acids. Germline V gene sequence: CDR1 LNHDA, CDR2 SQIVND (reference sequence). V dropped 3 bases and J dropped 0; count of bases not matched to a gene: 9. CDR3 region: CASSIWASGGASSYNEQFF. The CDR3 nucleotides read TGTGCCAGTAGTATTTGGGCTAGCGGGGGGGCAAGCTCCTACAATGAGCAGTTCTTC.

This CDR3 is CASSRDRTYGYTF. As DNA, the CDR3 is TGTGCCAGCAGCCGGGACAGGACCTATGGCTACACCTTC. The V gene is TRBV5-8, the J gene TRBJ1-2, with 8 bases identical to TRBD1. With V trimmed by 4 bases and J by 4 bases, 3 bases remained unmatched. This CDR3 is 13 amino acids long. Germline assignment: CDR1 SGHTS and CDR2 YDEGEE.

The chain recombines TRBV5-1 with TRBJ2-5, with D possibly matching TRBD1 (6 bases). Germline values: CDR1 SGHRS, CDR2 YFSETQ. The CDR3 has 15 residues. V lost 3 bases and J 5 bases, leaving 17 bases between the germline ends. The CDR3 protein is CASSSLDSPGETQYF. CDR3 in DNA: TGCGCCAGCAGCTCACTGGACAGTCCAGGGGAGACCCAGTACTTC.

This chain joins TRBV28 and TRBJ2-3; 7 positions match TRBD2. Germline loops: CDR1 MDHEN, CDR2 SYDVKM. J lost 0 bases, V lost 1 base, and 10 bases had no gene match. CDR3 length: 18 residues. The CDR3 region is CASSLLALREVSTDTQYF. The CDR3 nucleotides read TGTGCCAGCAGTTTATTGGCGTTACGGGAGGTTAGCACAGATACGCAGTATTTT. Using reference TRBV28 and TRBJ2-3 for the parts outside the CDR3, the full variable domain is DVKVTQSSRYLVKRTGEKVFLECVQDMDHENMFWYRQDPGLGLRLIYFSYDVKMKEKGDIPEGYSVSREKKERFSLILESASTNQTSMYLCASSLLALREVSTDTQYFGPGTRLTVL.

The gene calls are TRBV7-2 and TRBJ2-7; D uncertain. Germline CDR1 and CDR2: SGHTA and FQGNSA. Trimming cost V 2 bases and J 4 bases, with 12 bases left between them. CDR3 length: 14 residues. The DNA for the CDR3 is TGTGCCAGCAGCTTACCCAATGCGGTTTACGAGCAGTACTTC. This encodes CASSLPNAVYEQYF.

This clone was observed a few times. V and J are TRBV5-1 and TRBJ1-1; 8 bases align to TRBD1. CDR1 and CDR2 (germline): SGHRS, YFSETQ. Trimming cost V 3 bases and J 7 bases; bases outside gene matches: 5. This CDR3 is 13 amino acids long. CDR3 nucleotides: TGCGCCAGCAGCTGGGGGACAGGCCTTGAAGCTTTCTTT. As protein: CASSWGTGLEAFF.

The chain carries TRBV11-2 and TRBJ1-1; tentative D call: TRBD1 (5 bases). This CDR3 comprises 16 residues. Deletions cut 2 bases from V and 1 base from J, with 14 bases between. CDR1 is SGHAT and CDR2 is FQNNGV in the germline V gene. CDR3 region: CASSLSWGGANTEAFF. The CDR3 DNA is TGTGCCAGCAGCTTATCCTGGGGCGGAGCGAACACTGAAGCTTTCTTT.

The V call is TRBV6-5, the J call TRBJ2-7; 7 nucleotides line up with TRBD1. The germline CDR1 and CDR2 sequences are MNHEY and SVGAGI. V gave up 4 bases and J gave up 3 bases; unmatched junction bases: 3. The CDR3 sequence is 13 residues long. CDR3 region: CASSWAGGYEQYF. CDR3 coding DNA: TGTGCCAGCAGTTGGGCAGGGGGCTACGAGCAGTACTTC.

This rearrangement joins TRBV5-4 to TRBJ2-1; TRBD1 matches 12 bases. J lost 8 bases, V lost 4 bases, and 10 bases had no gene match. This CDR3 contains 16 residues. Germline-derived CDR1 and CDR2 are SGHNT and YYREEE (reference sequence). This CDR3 reads CASSPIPGQGADEQFF. In DNA form, the CDR3 reads TGTGCCAGCAGCCCTATCCCGGGACAGGGGGCCGATGAGCAGTTCTTC. Looking up the rest from reference TRBV5-4 and TRBJ2-1 gives the full variable domain: ETGVTQSPTHLIKTRGQQVTLRCSSQSGHNTVSWYQQALGQGPQFIFQYYREEENGRGNFPPRFSGLQFPNYSSELNVNALELDDSALYLCASSPIPGQGADEQFFGPGTRLTVL.